This T cell receptor (beta chain) derives from a study of cytomegalovirus exposure and HLA in healthy donors. Overall study results and limits: Sequencing likely generated an artifact that appeared as a cluster of highly shared sequence variants.

PCR used 60 Vbeta primers and 13 Jbeta primers. TCRdb keeps only in-frame clones here, not all; method: immunoSEQ multiplex PCR. The sample lists about 160,000 clones, about 80% occurring once. The donors gave bone marrow, and they were healthy. Regarding this clone: Its specificity is not known.

The CDR3 spans 15 residues. Trimming pared 1 base from V and 3 bases from J, leaving 13 bases between. The germline V gene has CDR1 SGHNT and CDR2 YYREEE (reference sequence). The chain uses TRBV5-4 and TRBJ1-2, with TRBD1 as a possible D gene (5 bases). The origin of this receptor is a female donor in good health and CMV-seronegative. Sequencing was performed on PBMCs. The CDR3 region is CASSLKQGPYYGYTF. DNA of the CDR3: TGTGCCAGCAGCTTGAAGCAGGGCCCGTACTATGGCTACACCTTC.